The rows below give T cell receptor beta chains drawn from one sample of a study of T cell responses to AZD1222 COVID-19 vaccine. TCRdb's copy holds only in-frame clones and misses some; the assay was immunoSEQ multiplex PCR. Found here are just over 90,000 clones, roughly nine tenths of them singletons; the top ten hold 2.5%. The sample was peripheral blood, taken 28 days after the second AZD1222 dose. All receptors derive from an adult who received the AZD1222 COVID-19 vaccine. CDR3s include the opening cysteine and the closing phenylalanine or tryptophan. The D gene is left open where the match is weak. A row's size may be missing; if present it is once, few, many or a size class.

j_call d_call clone_size v_call cdr3_nt cdr3_aa
TRBJ2-5 - once TRBV7-9 TGTGCCAGCTCGGATTCGGGGTTCGAGACCCAGTACTTC CASSDSGFETQYF
TRBJ2-5 - - TRBV15 TGTGCCACCAGCCGGGACCCGAAAGAGACCCAGTACTTC CATSRDPKETQYF
TRBJ2-7 - - TRBV5-1 TGCGCCAGCAGCTTGGTCGGGCAAGCAGAGGGGAACTACGAGCAGTACTTC CASSLVGQAEGNYEQYF
TRBJ2-1 TRBD2 - TRBV19 TGTGCCAGTAGCCGACTAGCGGGACTGTACAATGAGCAGTTCTTC CASSRLAGLYNEQFF
TRBJ2-7 - - TRBV7-6 TGTGCCAGCAGCTCTGGGCCCAACTACGAGCAGTACTTC CASSSGPNYEQYF
TRBJ2-5 TRBD2 - TRBV4-1 TGCGCCAGCAGCCAAGTTGAGTGGGCGGGAGGGCGAGAGACCCAGTACTTC CASSQVEWAGGRETQYF
TRBJ1-5 TRBD1 - TRBV18 TGTGCCAGCTCGCCACAGGGGGCAAGGGATCAGCCCCAGCATTTT CASSPQGARDQPQHF
TRBJ2-5 - - TRBV14 TGTGCCAGCAGCCAAGTTGCTAGCGTACAAGAGACCCAGTACTTC CASSQVASVQETQYF
TRBJ1-3 - - TRBV5-1 TGCGCCAGCAGCTTCAGCCCGAGCGCTGGAAACACCATATATTTT CASSFSPSAGNTIYF
TRBJ1-1 - - TRBV9 TGTGCCAGCAGCGTGCTCCTGGCCCCAGCGAACACTGAAGCTTTCTTT CASSVLLAPANTEAFF
TRBJ2-1 TRBD2 - TRBV10-3 TGTGCCACCGGACTAGCGGGAGATGAGCAGTTCTTC CATGLAGDEQFF
TRBJ1-6 - - TRBV6-4 TGTGCCAGCAGCCAGGGGAATTCACCCCTCCACTTT CASSQGNSPLHF
TRBJ2-1 TRBD2 - TRBV6-6 TGTGCCAGCAGTCCGACTAGCGGGGGAAATGAGCAGTTCTTC CASSPTSGGNEQFF
TRBJ1-2 - - TRBV4-2 TGTGCCAGCAGCCCCAACTACCCGAGGGCAGACTATGGCTACACCTTC CASSPNYPRADYGYTF
TRBJ1-1 - - TRBV29-1 TGCAGCGTGGGCGGGGGTCCCGAAGCTTTCTTT CSVGGGPEAFF
TRBJ1-3 TRBD1 once TRBV5-4 TGTGCCAGCAGCATAGGACAGGGACAAAGGACTGGAAACACCATATATTTT CASSIGQGQRTGNTIYF
TRBJ1-4 - - TRBV3-1/TRBV3-2 TGTGCCAGCAGCGACTATCGAGGGACTAATGAAAAACTGTTTTTT CASSDYRGTNEKLFF
TRBJ2-2 TRBD1 - TRBV18 TGTGCCAGCTCACCACCGGGACAGATGAACACCGGGGAGCTGTTTTTT CASSPPGQMNTGELFF
TRBJ2-2 - once TRBV11-3 TGTGCCAGCAGCCCCCACACATCTACCGGGGAGCTGTTTTTT CASSPHTSTGELFF
TRBJ1-3 - - TRBV11-2 TGTGCCAGCAGCGCAGGGGACCCTGGAAACACCATATATTTT CASSAGDPGNTIYF
TRBJ1-6 TRBD1 - TRBV11-2 TGTGCCAGCAGCTCCGAGGACAGGGACTATAATTCACCCCTCCACTTT CASSSEDRDYNSPLHF
TRBJ2-1 TRBD2 - TRBV9 TGTGCCAGCAGCGTAGCAGGCAGCGGGGGGGCCAGTGAGCAGTTCTTC CASSVAGSGGASEQFF
TRBJ2-2 TRBD2 - TRBV7-9 TGTGCCAGCAGCTTAGATGGCGGGGGGACTACCGGGGAGCTGTTTTTT CASSLDGGGTTGELFF
TRBJ2-1 - - TRBV9 TGTGCCAGCAGCGTAGTGACCTCCAATGAGCAGTTCTTC CASSVVTSNEQFF
TRBJ2-3 TRBD2 - TRBV27 TGTGCCAGCAGTTCACTAGCGGGAGATTGGGATACGCAGTATTTT CASSSLAGDWDTQYF
TRBJ1-1 - - TRBV4-3 TGCGCCAGCAGCCAAGATCTTGCTTCCGAGGACACTGAAGCTTTCTTT CASSQDLASEDTEAFF
TRBJ1-2 TRBD1 - TRBV5-8 TGTGCCAGCAGCTCAAGAGGACAGGGACCCTATGGCTACACCTTC CASSSRGQGPYGYTF
TRBJ1-3 - - TRBV3-1/TRBV3-2 TGTGCCAGCAGCCAAGAGGCGGGCGGACACTCTGGAAACACCATATATTTT CASSQEAGGHSGNTIYF
TRBJ1-4 - - TRBV5-6 TGTGCCAGCAGCTTGGAAGGGGCGACTAATGAAAAACTGTTTTTT CASSLEGATNEKLFF
TRBJ2-1 TRBD2 - TRBV19 TGTGCCAGTAGTATACGGGGACTAGCGGGGGGGCAATACAATGAGCAGTTCTTC CASSIRGLAGGQYNEQFF
TRBJ1-2 - few TRBV30 TGTGCCCGCGATTTGGACAGCTATGGCTACACCTTC CARDLDSYGYTF
TRBJ2-2 - - TRBV2 TGTGCCAGCAGTGAAGGACTATTAACGGCCGGGGAGCTGTTTTTT CASSEGLLTAGELFF
TRBJ1-2 - many TRBV6-5 TGTGCCAGCAGTTATTCAGGCGGTGTAGGAGGCTACACCTTC CASSYSGGVGGYTF
TRBJ2-7 - - TRBV11-2 TGTGCCAGCAGCTACCACTACGAGCAGTACTTC CASSYHYEQYF
TRBJ1-4 - - TRBV30 TGTGCCTGGACCTTGGGGGCTGGTGAAAAACTGTTTTTT CAWTLGAGEKLFF
TRBJ1-2 - - TRBV13 TGTGCCAGCTCCCTGGGGGCCTCTAACTATGGCTACACCTTC CASSLGASNYGYTF
TRBJ2-7 TRBD1 - TRBV30 TGTGCCTGGACTAAGACAGGGGGCGCCCCTTGGTACGAGCAGTACTTC CAWTKTGGAPWYEQYF
TRBJ2-2 TRBD2 - TRBV6-4 TGTGCCAGCAGTGACCTAGCGGGGGGCTCCGGGGAGCTGTTTTTT CASSDLAGGSGELFF
TRBJ1-2 TRBD1 - TRBV4-3 TGCGCCAGCAGCCAAGGGGGCAGGGGGCTCAACTATGGCTACACCTTC CASSQGGRGLNYGYTF
TRBJ2-2 - - TRBV7-3 TGTGCCAGCAGCCTTGACACCGGGGAGCTGTTTTTT CASSLDTGELFF
TRBJ2-7 - - TRBV9 TGTGCCAGCAGCGTAGAGGTGGACAGTGGGGGCGGCTACGAGCAGTACTTC CASSVEVDSGGGYEQYF
TRBJ2-3 TRBD2 - TRBV25-1 TGTGCCGGACAGTGTCTAGCGGGGTGCACAGATACGCAGTATTTT CAGQCLAGCTDTQYF
TRBJ2-3 - - TRBV25-1 TGTGCCAGCAGCCTGGATTGGGCCTCTGGCCCAGATACGCAGTATTTT CASSLDWASGPDTQYF
TRBJ1-1 TRBD1 once TRBV7-2 TGTGCCAGCAGCTTAGCGCGGACAGGGTTTGTGGTAAAGAACACTGAAGCTTTCTTT CASSLARTGFVVKNTEAFF
TRBJ2-5 - - TRBV7-2 TGTGCCAGCAGCTTCGGGGGACAACGGGGTGTGACCCAGTACTTC CASSFGGQRGVTQYF
TRBJ2-7 TRBD1 - TRBV19 TGTGCCAGTAGCAAACAGGGGGCCTACGAGCAGTACTTC CASSKQGAYEQYF
TRBJ1-6 TRBD1 - TRBV6-1 TGTGCCAGCAGTGAAGCATACGGGGACAGTGGCTCACCCCTCCACTTT CASSEAYGDSGSPLHF
TRBJ1-1 TRBD1 - TRBV12-5 TGTGCTAGTGGTTTGCCCAAGGGGACAGGGCAAATGAACACTGAAGCTTTCTTT CASGLPKGTGQMNTEAFF
TRBJ2-3 - - TRBV5-1 TGCGCCAGCAGCAGCCTCGGGTTCCGGGCGTCCACAGATACGCAGTATTTT CASSSLGFRASTDTQYF